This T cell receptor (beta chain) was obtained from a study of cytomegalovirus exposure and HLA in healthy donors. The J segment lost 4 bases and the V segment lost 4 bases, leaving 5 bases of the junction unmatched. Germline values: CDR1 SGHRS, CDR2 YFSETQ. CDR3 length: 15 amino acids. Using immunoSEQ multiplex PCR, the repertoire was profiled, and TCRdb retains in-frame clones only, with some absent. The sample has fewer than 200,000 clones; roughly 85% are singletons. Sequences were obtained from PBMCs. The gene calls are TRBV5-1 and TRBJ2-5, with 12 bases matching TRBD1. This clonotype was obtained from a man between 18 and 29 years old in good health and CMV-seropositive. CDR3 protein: CASSGGTGGGETQYF. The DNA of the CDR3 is TGCGCCAGCAGCGGGGGGACAGGGGGCGGAGAGACCCAGTACTTC.